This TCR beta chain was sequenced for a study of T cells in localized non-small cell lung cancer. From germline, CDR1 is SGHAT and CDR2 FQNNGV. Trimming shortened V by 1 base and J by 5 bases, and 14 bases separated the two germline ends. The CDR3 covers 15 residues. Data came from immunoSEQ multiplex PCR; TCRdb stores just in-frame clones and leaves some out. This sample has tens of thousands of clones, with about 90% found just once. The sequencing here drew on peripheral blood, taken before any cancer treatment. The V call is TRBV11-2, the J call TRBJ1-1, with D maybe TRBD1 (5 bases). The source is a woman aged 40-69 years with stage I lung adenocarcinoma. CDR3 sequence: CASSLGAGQGTEAFF. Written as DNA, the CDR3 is TGTGCCAGCAGCTTAGGGGCAGGGCAGGGAACTGAAGCTTTCTTT.